The text below deals with one TCR beta chain. Measured with immunoSEQ multiplex PCR; TCRdb has only the in-frame clones, and not every one. The sample comprises under 65,000 clones, roughly 76% of which are singletons, and over 4% rests with the top ten. This entry comes from a study of blood T cell repertoires in COVID-19. The ends lost 3 bases at V and 8 bases at J; junction bases unmatched: 12. CDR1 and CDR2 from the germline V gene are SGDLS and YYNGEE. The CDR3 extends over 16 amino acids. The source material was peripheral blood. The chain is built from TRBV9 and TRBJ1-4, with 8 bases that match TRBD1. This receptor was taken from a woman aged 60-75 years with acute or convalescent COVID-19. CDR3 sequence (DNA): TGTGCCAGCAGCGCCCAGGCAGGGGGCGCAAAGGAAAAACTGTTTTTT. This translates into CASSAQAGGAKEKLFF.